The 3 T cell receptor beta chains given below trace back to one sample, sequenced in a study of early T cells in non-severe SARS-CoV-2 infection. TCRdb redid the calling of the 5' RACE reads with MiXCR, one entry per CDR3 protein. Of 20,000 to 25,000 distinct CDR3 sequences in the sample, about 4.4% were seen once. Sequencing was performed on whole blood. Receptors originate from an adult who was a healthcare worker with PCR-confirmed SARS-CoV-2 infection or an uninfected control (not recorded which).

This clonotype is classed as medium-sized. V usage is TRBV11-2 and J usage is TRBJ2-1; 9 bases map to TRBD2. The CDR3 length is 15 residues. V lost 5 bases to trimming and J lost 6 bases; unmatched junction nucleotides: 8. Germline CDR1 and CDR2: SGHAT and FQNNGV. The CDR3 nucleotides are TGTGCCAGCAGCCGCTTGGCGGGGGGGAGCAATGAGCAGTTCTTC. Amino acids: CASSRLAGGSNEQFF.

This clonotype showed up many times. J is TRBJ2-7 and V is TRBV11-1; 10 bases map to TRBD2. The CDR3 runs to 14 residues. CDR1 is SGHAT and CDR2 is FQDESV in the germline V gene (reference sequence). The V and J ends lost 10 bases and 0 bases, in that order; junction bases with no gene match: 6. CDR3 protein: CATSGLASSYEQYF. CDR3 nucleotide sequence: TGTGCCACCTCGGGACTAGCGAGCTCCTACGAGCAGTACTTC.

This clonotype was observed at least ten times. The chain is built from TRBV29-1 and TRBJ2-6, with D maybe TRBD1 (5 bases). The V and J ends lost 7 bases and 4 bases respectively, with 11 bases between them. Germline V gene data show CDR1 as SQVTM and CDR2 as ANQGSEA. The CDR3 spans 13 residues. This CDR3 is CSAGHTGANVLTF. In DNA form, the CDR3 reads TGCAGCGCCGGACATACGGGGGCCAACGTCCTGACTTTC.